This T cell receptor (beta chain) was identified in a study of T cell responses to AZD1222 COVID-19 vaccine. Clones were sequenced by immunoSEQ multiplex PCR, and TCRdb holds only the in-frame ones, with some missing. The sample shows around 120,000 clones, 70% to 90% of them seen only once. The input for sequencing was peripheral blood, taken on day 0 of AZD1222 vaccination. This clonotype was sampled from an adult in good health.

For the CDR3, the DNA is TGTGCCAGCACCCTCTTCCGGGGAAACCCTGGAAACACCATATATTTT. It specifies CASTLFRGNPGNTIYF. The rearrangement links TRBV7-9 to TRBJ1-3; no firm D call. V was cut by 7 bases and J by 2 bases, with 18 bases left in between. The germline CDR1 and CDR2 sequences are SEHNR and FQNEAQ (reference sequence). There are 16 residues in the CDR3.